Each of the 17 T cell receptor beta chains below was sequenced from the same sample in a study of blood T cell repertoires in COVID-19. Data came from immunoSEQ multiplex PCR; TCRdb stores just in-frame clones and leaves some out. The sample consists of 200,000 or so clones, around 80% of them appearing once. Source material: PBMCs or T cells enriched from blood (not recorded which). The receptors shown here come from a man in his sixties who had recovered from COVID-19.

The chain combines TRBV5-5 with TRBJ1-4; the D is unclear. Trimming cost V 4 bases and J 5 bases, with 12 bases left between them. Germline lookup yields CDR1 SGHKS and CDR2 YYEKEE (reference sequence). This CDR3 is 14 amino acids long. The CDR3 reads CASSGRHQNEKLFF. The CDR3, as DNA: TGTGCCAGCAGCGGGAGGCACCAGAATGAAAAACTGTTTTTT.

The chain links TRBV18 to TRBJ2-7; 10 bases line up with TRBD1. The CDR3 sequence is 13 residues long. In germline, CDR1 is KGHSH, CDR2 LQKENI. V was pared by 5 bases and J by 7 bases, with 5 bases of the junction left unmatched. The CDR3 sequence is CASSGQGDGEQYF. CDR3 DNA sequence: TGTGCCAGCTCAGGACAGGGGGACGGGGAGCAGTACTTC.

The chain recombines TRBV7-6 with TRBJ1-5; D unresolved. The CDR3 extends over 13 amino acids. With 0 bases removed from V and 7 bases from J, the gap between germline ends came to 7 bases. The germline V gene encodes CDR1 SGHVS and CDR2 FNYEAQ. The CDR3 sequence is CASSLADRQPQHF. The CDR3 nucleotides are TGTGCCAGCAGCTTAGCTGATAGACAGCCCCAGCATTTT.

The V and J genes are TRBV10-3 and TRBJ2-2, with D possibly being TRBD2 (6 bases). V was clipped by 6 bases and J by 2 bases, with 16 bases between them. Germline lookup yields CDR1 ENHRY and CDR2 SYGVKD. The CDR3 has 16 amino acids. CDR3 residues: CAISAGAGTNTGELFF. The CDR3 DNA reads as TGTGCCATCAGCGCCGGGGCGGGGACCAACACCGGGGAGCTGTTTTTT.

The chain couples TRBV29-1 to TRBJ2-1, with 7 bases aligning to TRBD1. Per the germline V gene, CDR1 is SQVTM and CDR2 is ANQGSEA. J lost 0 bases, V lost 0 bases, and 5 bases had no gene match. The CDR3 runs 16 residues. The DNA for the CDR3 is TGCAGCGTTGAAGAGGGGACAGCGAGCTCCTACAATGAGCAGTTCTTC. This gives the protein CSVEEGTASSYNEQFF.

The rearrangement uses TRBV6-5 and TRBJ2-7; TRBD1 matches at 10 bases. Germline-derived CDR1 and CDR2 are MNHEY and SVGAGI. This CDR3 spans 15 amino acids. The J segment lost 4 bases and the V segment lost 5 bases, leaving 8 bases of the junction unmatched. CDR3 sequence: CASSRTGTGDYEQYF. CDR3 nucleotides: TGTGCCAGCAGTCGCACCGGGACAGGGGATTACGAGCAGTACTTC.

The rearrangement links TRBV6-5 to TRBJ1-2, with D possibly matching TRBD1 (6 bases). CDR1 is MNHEY, CDR2 SVGAGI, per germline. This CDR3 spans 16 amino acids. V was pared by 2 bases and J by 3 bases, with 16 bases between. The CDR3 DNA is TGTGCCAGCAGTTACGGAGAGGGACATTACCACTATGGCTACACCTTC. Protein product: CASSYGEGHYHYGYTF.

The chain has TRBV7-9 and TRBJ1-6, with D unclear. The germline V gene has CDR1 SEHNR and CDR2 FQNEAQ (reference sequence). This CDR3 has 14 amino acids. The germline V and J ends were trimmed by 5 bases and 6 bases, with 11 bases remaining between them. The CDR3 sequence is CASSLAGSNSPLHF. The CDR3 DNA sequence: TGTGCCAGCAGCCTCGCGGGATCTAATTCACCCCTCCACTTT.

The rearrangement links TRBV14 to TRBJ2-1, with 8 bases lining up with TRBD1. The ends lost 4 bases at V and 3 bases at J; junction bases unmatched: 8. Germline V gene lookup returns CDR1 SGHDN and CDR2 FVKESK. This CDR3 comprises 16 residues. The CDR3 nucleotides are TGTGCCAGCAGCCGAATGCAGGGGGCTGTCTACAATGAGCAGTTCTTC. Protein sequence: CASSRMQGAVYNEQFF.

The V and J genes are TRBV30 and TRBJ1-6, with TRBD1 as a possible D gene (5 bases). This CDR3 has 17 amino acids. The germline gives CDR1 GTSNPN, CDR2 SVGIG (reference sequence). Trimming shortened V by 3 bases and J by 0 bases, and 15 bases separated the two germline ends. The DNA of the CDR3 is TGTGCCTGGAGGGTATCAGGGATGGCCTCCTATAATTCACCCCTCCACTTT. It encodes CAWRVSGMASYNSPLHF.

The genes are TRBV6-2 or TRBV6-3 and TRBJ2-5; 7 bases fit TRBD2. CDR3 length: 15 amino acids. V dropped 5 bases and J dropped 0; count of bases not matched to a gene: 6. Germline V gene lookup returns CDR1 MNHEY and CDR2 SVGEGT. The CDR3 bases are TGTGCCAGCAGTCCCAATAGCGGGTACCAAGAGACCCAGTACTTC. Translating gives CASSPNSGYQETQYF.

The CDR3 spells CASSTTGSRDAEAFF. CDR3 sequence (DNA): TGTGCCAGCAGCACCACAGGGAGCAGGGACGCTGAAGCTTTCTTT. This chain links TRBV7-6 with TRBJ1-1; a weak D match, TRBD1 (6 bases). Trimming removed 5 bases at V and 6 bases at J, with 19 bases between. The germline gives CDR1 SGHVS, CDR2 FNYEAQ. The CDR3 consists of 15 residues.

The chain joins TRBV11-3 to TRBJ2-7; 8 bases are a match to TRBD1. In germline, CDR1 is SGHNT, CDR2 YENEEA. V dropped 5 bases and J dropped 1; count of bases not matched to a gene: 16. The CDR3 consists of 18 residues. The DNA for the CDR3 is TGTGCCAGCAGCAACAAACCTCAGGGGGCAGTGGGTTCCTACGAGCAGTACTTC. It translates to CASSNKPQGAVGSYEQYF.

The V and J genes are TRBV20-1 and TRBJ1-2; weak D call: TRBD1 (5 bases). Germline CDR1 is DFQATT and CDR2 is SNEGSKA (reference sequence). CDR3 size: 11 residues. The ends were cut back, 6 bases at V and 7 bases at J, with 12 bases in the middle. The CDR3 DNA reads as TGCAGTGCCCCGGGGGGGGGTGGCTACACCTTC. This sequence encodes CSAPGGGGYTF.

The chain employs TRBV5-1 and TRBJ1-6; 8 nucleotides line up with TRBD1. This CDR3 spans 15 amino acids. Germline CDR1 is SGHRS and CDR2 is YFSETQ. V dropped 5 bases and J dropped 5; count of bases not matched to a gene: 6. CDR3 in DNA: TGCGCCAGCAGTCTTAGACAGGGGAATAATTCACCCCTCCACTTT. This translates into CASSLRQGNNSPLHF.

The chain employs TRBV2 and TRBJ1-1; 7 bases map to TRBD1. CDR1 SNHLY and CDR2 FYNNEI come from the germline V gene. The CDR3 consists of 16 residues. Trimming at V came to 6 bases and at J to 3 bases, leaving 13 bases not matched to a gene. The chain's CDR3 is CASSPARGHWDTEAFF. The CDR3 DNA reads as TGTGCCAGCAGCCCCGCAAGGGGGCATTGGGACACTGAAGCTTTCTTT.

This rearrangement joins TRBV6-6 to TRBJ2-7, with D possibly being TRBD2 (5 bases). The CDR3 sequence is 15 residues long. Germline CDR1 and CDR2: MNHNY and SVGAGI (reference sequence). V was cut by 2 bases and J by 1 base, with 12 bases left in between. The CDR3 bases are TGTGCCAGCAGTTACCTCTTCGGGAAATCCTACGAGCAGTACTTC. The encoded protein is CASSYLFGKSYEQYF.